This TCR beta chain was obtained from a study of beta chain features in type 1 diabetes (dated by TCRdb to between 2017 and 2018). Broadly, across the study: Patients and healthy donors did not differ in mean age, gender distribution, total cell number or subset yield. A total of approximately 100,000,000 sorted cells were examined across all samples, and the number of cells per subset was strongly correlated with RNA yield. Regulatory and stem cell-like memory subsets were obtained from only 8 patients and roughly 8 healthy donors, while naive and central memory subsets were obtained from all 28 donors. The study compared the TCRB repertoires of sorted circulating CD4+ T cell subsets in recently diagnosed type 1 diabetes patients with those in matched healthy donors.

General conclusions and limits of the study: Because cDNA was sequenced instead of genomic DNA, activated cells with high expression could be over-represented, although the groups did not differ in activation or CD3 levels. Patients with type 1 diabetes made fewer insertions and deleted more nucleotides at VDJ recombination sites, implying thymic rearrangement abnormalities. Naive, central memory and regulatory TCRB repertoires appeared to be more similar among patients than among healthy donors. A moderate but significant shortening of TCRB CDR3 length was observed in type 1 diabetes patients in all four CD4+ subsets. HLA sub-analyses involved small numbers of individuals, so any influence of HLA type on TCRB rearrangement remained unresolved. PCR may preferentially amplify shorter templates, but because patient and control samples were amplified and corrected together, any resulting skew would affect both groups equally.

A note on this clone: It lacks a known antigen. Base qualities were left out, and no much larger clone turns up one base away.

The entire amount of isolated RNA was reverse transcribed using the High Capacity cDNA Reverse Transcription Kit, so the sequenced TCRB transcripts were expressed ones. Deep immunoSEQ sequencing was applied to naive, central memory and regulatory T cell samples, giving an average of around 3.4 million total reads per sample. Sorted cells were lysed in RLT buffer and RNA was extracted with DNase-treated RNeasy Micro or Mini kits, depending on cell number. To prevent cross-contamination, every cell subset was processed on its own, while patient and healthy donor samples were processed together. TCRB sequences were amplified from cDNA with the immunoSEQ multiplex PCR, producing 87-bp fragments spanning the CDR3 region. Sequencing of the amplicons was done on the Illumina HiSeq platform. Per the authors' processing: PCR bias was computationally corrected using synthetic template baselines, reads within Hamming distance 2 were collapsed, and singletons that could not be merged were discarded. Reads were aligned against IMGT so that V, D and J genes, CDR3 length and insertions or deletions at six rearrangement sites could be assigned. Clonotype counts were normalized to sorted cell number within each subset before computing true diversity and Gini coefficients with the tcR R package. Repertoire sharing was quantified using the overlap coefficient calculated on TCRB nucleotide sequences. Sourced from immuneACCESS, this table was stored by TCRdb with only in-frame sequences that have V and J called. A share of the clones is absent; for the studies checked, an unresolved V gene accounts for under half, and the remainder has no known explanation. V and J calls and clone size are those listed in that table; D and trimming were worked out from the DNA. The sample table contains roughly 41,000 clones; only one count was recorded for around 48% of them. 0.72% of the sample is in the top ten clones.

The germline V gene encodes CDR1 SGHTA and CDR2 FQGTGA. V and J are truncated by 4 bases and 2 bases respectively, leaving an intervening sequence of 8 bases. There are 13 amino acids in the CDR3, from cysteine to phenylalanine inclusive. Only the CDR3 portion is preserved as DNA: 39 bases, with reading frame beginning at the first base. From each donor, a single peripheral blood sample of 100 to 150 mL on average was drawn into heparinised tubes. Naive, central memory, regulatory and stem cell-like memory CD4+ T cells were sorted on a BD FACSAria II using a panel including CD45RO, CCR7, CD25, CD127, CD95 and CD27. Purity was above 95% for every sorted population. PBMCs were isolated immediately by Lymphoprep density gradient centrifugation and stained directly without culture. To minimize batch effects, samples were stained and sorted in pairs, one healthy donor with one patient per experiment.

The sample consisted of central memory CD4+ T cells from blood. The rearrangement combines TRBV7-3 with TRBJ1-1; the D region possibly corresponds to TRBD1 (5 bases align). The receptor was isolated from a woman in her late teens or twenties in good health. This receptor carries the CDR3 CASSSTVNTEAFF. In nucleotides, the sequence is TGTGCCAGCAGCTCGACAGTTAACACTGAAGCTTTCTTT.